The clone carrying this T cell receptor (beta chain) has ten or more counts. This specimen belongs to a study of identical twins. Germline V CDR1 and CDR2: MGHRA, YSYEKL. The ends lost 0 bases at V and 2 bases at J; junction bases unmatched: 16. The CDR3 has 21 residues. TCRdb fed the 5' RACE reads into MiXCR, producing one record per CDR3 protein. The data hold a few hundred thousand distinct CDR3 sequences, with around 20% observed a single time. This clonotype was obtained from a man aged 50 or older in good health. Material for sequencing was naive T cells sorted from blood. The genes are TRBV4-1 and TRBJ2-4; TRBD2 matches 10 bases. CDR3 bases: TGCGCCAGCAGCCAAGACCTTCTTACTAGCGGGGCCTCCCTGTCCAAAAACATTCAGTACTTC. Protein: CASSQDLLTSGASLSKNIQYF.